The entry that follows covers one T cell receptor (beta chain) sequence. This clone's antigen is unknown. Base qualities are not recorded, but no much larger clone differs from it by a single base. The source of the sample is a study of blood T cell repertoires in COVID-19 (dated by TCRdb to 2020 to 2021). Looking at the study overall: Samples from collaborators originated in the United States, Italy and Spain and spanned both the acute and convalescent phases of COVID-19. The repertoires were released in a freely available public database intended as a resource for research on the immune response to SARS-CoV-2. Samples were obtained from the ongoing ImmuneRACE study (first 160 participants) and from some 1,200 subjects provided by 6 global collaborators. Where available, HLA class I and class II types were taken from metadata supplied by the sample provider and were not determined by assay-based typing. The prospective study material was composed of cDNA or gDNA derived from T cells, B-cell-depleted T cells, or PBMCs. A de-identified subject ID, COVID-19 status, age in years and sex were almost always included in the sample metadata. The dataset comprised deeply sampled blood TCRbeta repertoires from subjects exposed to, actively infected with, or recovered from COVID-19.

The germline V gene (reference sequence) specifies LGHDT as CDR1 and YNNKEL as CDR2. The junction shows trimming of 0 bases on V and 5 bases on J, and the gene matches do not reach 3 bases of it. Its CDR3 holds 14 amino acids, cysteine through phenylalanine. Only the CDR3 DNA stays, 42 bases, in frame from base 1. In the prospective study, participants were roughly 18 to 100 years old, resided in about two dozen geographic areas of the United States, and were enrolled through a virtual design. To assign participants to cohorts, the prospective study relied on clinical history that participants themselves reported in a screening survey and a study questionnaire. ImmuneRACE Cohort 3 recovered participants were defined by two consecutive negative NP/OP PCR tests, healthcare professional clearance, or symptom resolution. In the prospective study, mobile phlebotomists collected whole blood, serum and a nasopharyngeal or oropharyngeal swab from each participant. Additional blood draws and questionnaires over an approximately 2-month period could optionally be provided by prospective study participants. Blood samples from the prospective study were shipped frozen or at room temperature prior to DNA extraction.

TCRbeta CDR3 regions were amplified from genomic DNA using the immunoSEQ Assay, a bias-controlled multiplex PCR. The authors' analysis ran thus. The number of nucleated cells in each sample was estimated by amplification of reference gene primers within the assay. To quantify the absolute abundance of each unique TCRbeta CDR3 rearrangement, sequence reads were collapsed and filtered. For each sample, productive Simpson clonality was calculated as the square root of Simpson's diversity index across productive rearrangements. The clones in this table, taken by TCRdb from immuneACCESS, are in-frame only. Not every clone is retained; where verified, under half of the shortfall comes from an unresolved V gene, and the cause of the rest is unknown. From that table come the V and J calls and clone size; the DNA was used to work out D and trimming. This sample lists around 300,000 clones; roughly 89% were detected once. Less than 2% of the sample is held by the ten biggest clonotypes.

Beyond this particular receptor, the publication reports: How much clinical and demographic metadata was included differed by source and by participant, and the metadata was provided uncurated.

The material sequenced was PBMCs or T cells enriched from blood (not recorded which). The chain uses TRBV3-1 (or the pseudogene TRBV3-2) and TRBJ2-5, and TRBD2 matches 7 of the central bases. This receptor was obtained from a woman in her thirties or forties who had recovered from COVID-19. At the DNA level, the sequence is TGTGCCAGCAGCCAAGATAGGCGGGGGGAGACCCAGTACTTC. This gives the protein CASSQDRRGETQYF.